Given below is one T cell receptor beta chain in context. This sample was taken from a study of blood T cell repertoires in COVID-19. Study summary: Both acute and convalescent COVID-19 samples were obtained from the United States, Italy and Spain. The cDNA or gDNA used as material had been derived from T cells, B-cell-depleted T cells, or PBMCs.

As handled by the study authors: Estimation of nucleated cell counts relied on the amplification of reference gene primers. Method: immunoSEQ multiplex PCR; TCRdb's copy keeps in-frame clones and lacks some. V and J calls and clone size follow that table, whereas D and trimming were derived from the DNA. Of approximately 74,000 clones listed, 84% are singletons. Germline lookup yields CDR1 MNHEY and CDR2 SVGAGI. The CDR3 runs 16 residues. Losses at the gene ends were 3 bases for V and 4 bases for J; bases not matched to a gene: 11. This sequence was found in a man aged 70 or older with acute or convalescent COVID-19. The material sequenced was peripheral blood. The genes are TRBV6-5 and TRBJ2-7; the match to TRBD2 covers 8 bases. In nucleotides, the CDR3 is TGTGCCAGCAGTTATTCAAGCGGGAGTGCTTTATACGAGCAGTACTTC. Protein: CASSYSSGSALYEQYF.